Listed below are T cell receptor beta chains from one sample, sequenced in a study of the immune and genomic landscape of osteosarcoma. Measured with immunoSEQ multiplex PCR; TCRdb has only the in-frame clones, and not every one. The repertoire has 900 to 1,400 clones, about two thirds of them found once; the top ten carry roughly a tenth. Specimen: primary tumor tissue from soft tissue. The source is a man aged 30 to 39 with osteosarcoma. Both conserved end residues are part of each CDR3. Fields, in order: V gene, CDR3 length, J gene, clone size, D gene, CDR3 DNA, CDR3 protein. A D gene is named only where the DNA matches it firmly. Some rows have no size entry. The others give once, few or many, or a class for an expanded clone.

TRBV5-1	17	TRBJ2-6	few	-	TGCGCCAGCAGCTTGGCAGGTTGGGGGTTTGGGGCCAACGTCCTGACTTTC	CASSLAGWGFGANVLTF
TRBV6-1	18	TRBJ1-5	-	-	TGTGCCAGCAGTGAAGACCCTTTTATGGTGGGGGAGAATCAGCCCCAGCATTTT	CASSEDPFMVGENQPQHF
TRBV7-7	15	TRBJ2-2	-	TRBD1	TGTGCCAGCACCCCGGGACAGGGAGCCACCGGGGAGCTGTTTTTT	CASTPGQGATGELFF
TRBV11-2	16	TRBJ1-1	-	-	TGTGCCAGCAGCTTTACTCCCGCGCGGATGAACACTGAAGCTTTCTTT	CASSFTPARMNTEAFF
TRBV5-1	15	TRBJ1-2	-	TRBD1	TGCGCCAGCAGCCAACCGGGACAGGGGGCCGGTGGCTACACCTTC	CASSQPGQGAGGYTF
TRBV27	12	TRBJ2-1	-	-	TGTGCCAGCAGTGTAATCGGCAATGAGCAGTTCTTC	CASSVIGNEQFF
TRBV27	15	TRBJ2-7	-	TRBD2	TGTGCCAGCACTCTTAGCGGGGGGGCCATCTACGAGCAGTACTTC	CASTLSGGAIYEQYF
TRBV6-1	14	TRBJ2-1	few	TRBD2	TGTGCCAGCAGTGGGACTAGCGGGGGCATTGATAGGTTCTTC	CASSGTSGGIDRFF
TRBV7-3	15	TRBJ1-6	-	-	TGTGCCAGCAGCTTAGGTCGGGGGCGCGGGTCACCCCTCCACTTT	CASSLGRGRGSPLHF
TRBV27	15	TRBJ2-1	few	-	TGTGCCAGCAGTTTAACCCGGGGGCTCTTGAATGAGCAGTTCTTC	CASSLTRGLLNEQFF
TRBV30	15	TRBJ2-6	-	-	TGTGCCTTAGACGGAGTCCCTCACGGGGCCAACGTCCTGACTTTC	CALDGVPHGANVLTF